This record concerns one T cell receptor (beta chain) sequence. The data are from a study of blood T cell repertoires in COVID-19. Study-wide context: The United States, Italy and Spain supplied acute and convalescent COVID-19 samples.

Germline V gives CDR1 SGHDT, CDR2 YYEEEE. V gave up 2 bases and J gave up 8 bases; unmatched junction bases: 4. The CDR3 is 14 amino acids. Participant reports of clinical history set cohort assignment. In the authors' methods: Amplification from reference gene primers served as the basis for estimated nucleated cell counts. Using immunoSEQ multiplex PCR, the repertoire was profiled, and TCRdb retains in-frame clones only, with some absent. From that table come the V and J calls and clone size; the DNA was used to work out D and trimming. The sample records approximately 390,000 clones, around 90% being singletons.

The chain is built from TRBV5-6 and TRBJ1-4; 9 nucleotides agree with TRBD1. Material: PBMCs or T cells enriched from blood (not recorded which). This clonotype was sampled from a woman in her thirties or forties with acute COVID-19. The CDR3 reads CASSFTGTGEKLFF. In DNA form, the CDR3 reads TGTGCCAGCAGCTTTACAGGGACAGGGGAAAAACTGTTTTTT.